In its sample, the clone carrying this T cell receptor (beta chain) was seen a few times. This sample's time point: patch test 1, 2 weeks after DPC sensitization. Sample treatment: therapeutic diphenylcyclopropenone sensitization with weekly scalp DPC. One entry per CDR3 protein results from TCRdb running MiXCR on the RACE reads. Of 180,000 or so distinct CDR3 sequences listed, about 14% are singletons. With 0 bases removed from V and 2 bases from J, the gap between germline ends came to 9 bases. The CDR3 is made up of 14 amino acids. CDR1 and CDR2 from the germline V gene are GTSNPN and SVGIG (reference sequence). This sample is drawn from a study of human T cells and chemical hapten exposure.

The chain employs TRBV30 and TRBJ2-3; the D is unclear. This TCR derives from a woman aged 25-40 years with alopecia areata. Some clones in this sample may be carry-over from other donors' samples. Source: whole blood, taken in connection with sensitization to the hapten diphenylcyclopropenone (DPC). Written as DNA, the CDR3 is TGTGCCTGGAGTGTATCGGCTGTCACAGATACGCAGTATTTT. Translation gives CAWSVSAVTDTQYF. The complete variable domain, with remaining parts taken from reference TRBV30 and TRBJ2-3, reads SQTIHQWPATLVQPVGSPLSLECTVEGTSNPNLYWYRQAAGRGLQLLFYSVGIGQISSEVPQNLSASRPQDRQFILSSKKLLLSDSGFYLCAWSVSAVTDTQYFGPGTRLTVL.